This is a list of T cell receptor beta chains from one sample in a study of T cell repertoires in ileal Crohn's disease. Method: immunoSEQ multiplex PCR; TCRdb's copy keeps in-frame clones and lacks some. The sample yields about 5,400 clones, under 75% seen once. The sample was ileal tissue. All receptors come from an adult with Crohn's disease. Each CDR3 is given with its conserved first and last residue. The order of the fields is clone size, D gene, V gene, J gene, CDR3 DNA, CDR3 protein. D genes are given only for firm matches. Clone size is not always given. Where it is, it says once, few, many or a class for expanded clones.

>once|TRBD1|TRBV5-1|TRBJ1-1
TGCGCCAGCAGCTTGGCCCAGGGGGGCACTGAAGCTTTCTTT
CASSLAQGGTEAFF
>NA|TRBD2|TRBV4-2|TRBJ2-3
TGTGCCAGCAGCCAAGACAGGGCGGGAGGGGGAGATACGCAGTATTTT
CASSQDRAGGGDTQYF
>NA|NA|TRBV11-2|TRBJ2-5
TGTGCCAGCAGCTTAGGGGTAGCGGAAGAGACCCAGTACTTC
CASSLGVAEETQYF
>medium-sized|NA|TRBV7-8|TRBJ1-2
TGTGCCAGCAGCTTTAACCAGAACTATGGCTACACCTTC
CASSFNQNYGYTF
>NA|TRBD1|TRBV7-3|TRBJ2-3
TGTGCCAGCAGCTTAACAGCGACAGGGTCGGGCACAGATACGCAGTATTTT
CASSLTATGSGTDTQYF
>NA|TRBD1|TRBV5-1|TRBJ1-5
TGTGCCAGCAGCCCGACAGGGTTTAGCAATCAGCCCCAGCATTTT
CASSPTGFSNQPQHF
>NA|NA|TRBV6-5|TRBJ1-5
TGTGCCACCACGAGCGGCCAGGGCAATCAGCCCCAGCATTTT
CATTSGQGNQPQHF
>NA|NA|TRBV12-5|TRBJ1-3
TGTGCTAGTGGCCGCATTGGGGCGGCTGGAAACACCATATATTTT
CASGRIGAAGNTIYF
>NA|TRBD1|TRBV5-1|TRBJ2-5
TGTGCCAGCAGCGCTTCGGGACAGGGGGGTTCGGAGACCCAGTACTTC
CASSASGQGGSETQYF
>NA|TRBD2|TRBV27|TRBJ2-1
TGTGCCAGCAGTCTACTTTCTAGCGGGGGGTTACTCGGCTCCTACAATGAGCAGTTCTTC
CASSLLSSGGLLGSYNEQFF
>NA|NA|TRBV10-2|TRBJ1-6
TGCGCCAGCTCCTCCACAGGGCGGTCACCCCTCCACTTT
CASSSTGRSPLHF
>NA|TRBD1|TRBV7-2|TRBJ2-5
TGTGCCAGCAGCTGGGGAGACAGGGGAGAGACCCAGTACTTC
CASSWGDRGETQYF
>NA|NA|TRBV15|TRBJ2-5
TGTGCCACCAGCAGACAAATGCAAGAGACCCAGTACTTC
CATSRQMQETQYF
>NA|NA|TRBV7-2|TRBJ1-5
TGTGCCAGCAGCTTAGGGGTGGGTCGGGGCAATCAGCCCCAGCATTTT
CASSLGVGRGNQPQHF
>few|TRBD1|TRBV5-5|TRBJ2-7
TGTGCCAGCAGCGCGGGACCAAGGACAGGGGCGGCCTCCGAGCAGTACTTC
CASSAGPRTGAASEQYF
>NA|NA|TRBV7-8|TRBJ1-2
TGTGCCAGCAGCTTAGATCCGGGAGCGGGTACCTACACCTTC
CASSLDPGAGTYTF
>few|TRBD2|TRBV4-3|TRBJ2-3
TGCGCCAGCAGCCGAGGAGCTAGCGGGGACTACACAGATACGCAGTATTTT
CASSRGASGDYTDTQYF
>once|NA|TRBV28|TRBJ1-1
TGTGCCAGCAGTTTAGTAGCGAACACTGAAGCTTTCTTT
CASSLVANTEAFF
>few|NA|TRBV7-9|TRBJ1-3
TGTGCCAGCAGCGAAGAGGGCAGGCGAAACACCATATATTTT
CASSEEGRRNTIYF
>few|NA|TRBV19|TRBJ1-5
TGTGCCAGTAGTAGCCCGGGGGGCAAGCAGCCCCAGCATTTT
CASSSPGGKQPQHF
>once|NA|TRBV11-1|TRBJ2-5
TGTGCCAGCACCGGAAGCGGAGTTGAGACCCAGTACTTC
CASTGSGVETQYF
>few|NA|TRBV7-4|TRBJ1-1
TGTGCCAGCAACTCCAGGGTCCGGAGCCCCTCCTCCATGAACACTGAAGCTTTCTTT
CASNSRVRSPSSMNTEAFF
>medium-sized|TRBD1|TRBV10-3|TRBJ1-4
TGTGCTGTTCAGAGGGGGCGCGAAGAAAAACTGTTTTTT
CAVQRGREEKLFF
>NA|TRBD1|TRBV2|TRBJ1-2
TGTGCCAGCATAGTGGACAGGACGAACTATGGCTACACCTTC
CASIVDRTNYGYTF
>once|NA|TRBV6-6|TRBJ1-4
TGTGCCAGCAGTTACGGGGGGACTGGCGAAAAACTGTTTTTT
CASSYGGTGEKLFF
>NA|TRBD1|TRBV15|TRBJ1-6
TGTGCCACCAGCAGAGAACCTCCGGGACAGGGTAATTCACCCCTCCACTTT
CATSREPPGQGNSPLHF
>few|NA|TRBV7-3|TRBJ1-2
TGTGCCAGCAGTCCCCTCGGGGGGTATGGCTACACCTTC
CASSPLGGYGYTF
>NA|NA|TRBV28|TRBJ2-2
TGTGCCAGCCCCCACCCGGACACCGGGGAGCTGTTTTTT
CASPHPDTGELFF
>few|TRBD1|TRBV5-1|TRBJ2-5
TGTGCCAGCAGCTTCGCAGGGGGCGAAGAGACCCAGTACTTC
CASSFAGGEETQYF
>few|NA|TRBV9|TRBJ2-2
TGTGCCAGCAGCGTAGAAGGGGCCTACGGGGAGCTGTTTTTT
CASSVEGAYGELFF
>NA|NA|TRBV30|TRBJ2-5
TGTGCCTGGACCCAAGGGGGGGGGCAAGAGACCCAGTACTTC
CAWTQGGGQETQYF
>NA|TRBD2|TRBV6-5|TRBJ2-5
TGTGCCAGCAGTTACGTTAGGACTAGCAGTCAAGGGACCCAGTACTTC
CASSYVRTSSQGTQYF
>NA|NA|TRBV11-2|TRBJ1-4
TGTGCCAGCAGCTTTGTCGGGGATGAAAAACTGTTTTTT
CASSFVGDEKLFF
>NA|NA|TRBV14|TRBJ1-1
TGTGCCAGCCACACCTCCTTGGCGGCCACTGAAGCTTTCTTT
CASHTSLAATEAFF
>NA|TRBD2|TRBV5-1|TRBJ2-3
TGCGCCAGCAGCTCCCCGGGGCCTACTAGCGGGGGCACAGATACGCAGTATTTT
CASSSPGPTSGGTDTQYF
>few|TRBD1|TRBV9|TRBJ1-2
TGTGCCAGCAGCGACGGGACAGGCTATGGCTACACCTTC
CASSDGTGYGYTF
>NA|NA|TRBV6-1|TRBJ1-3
TGTGCCAGCCCGGGGTCTGGAAACACCATATATTTT
CASPGSGNTIYF
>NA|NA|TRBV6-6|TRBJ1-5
TGTGCCAGCAGTTACGGGCAGGGAAATCAGCCCCAGCATTTT
CASSYGQGNQPQHF
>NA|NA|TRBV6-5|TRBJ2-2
TGTGCCAGCAGTTACAGGGGGTTCGGGGAGCTGTTTTTT
CASSYRGFGELFF
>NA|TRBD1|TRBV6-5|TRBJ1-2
TGTGCCAGCAGTTTATCCGGGACAGGGGGCGCAAGGGGCTACACCTTC
CASSLSGTGGARGYTF
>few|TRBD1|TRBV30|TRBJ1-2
TGTGCCTGGAGCGATGGACAGGGTCGCTACACCTTC
CAWSDGQGRYTF
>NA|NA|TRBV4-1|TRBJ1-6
TGCGCCAGCAGCCAAAGCCAGGGCAATAATTCACCCCTCCACTTT
CASSQSQGNNSPLHF
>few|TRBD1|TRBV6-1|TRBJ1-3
TGTGCCAGCAGGGGGACAGGGAGGGGAAACACCATATATTTT
CASRGTGRGNTIYF
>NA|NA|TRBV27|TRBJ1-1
TGTGCCAGCAGTTTAAACGGTTTGAACACTGAAGCTTTCTTT
CASSLNGLNTEAFF
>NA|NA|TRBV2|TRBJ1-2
TGTGCCAGCATCCCGGGGATTACTAACTATGGCTACACCTTC
CASIPGITNYGYTF
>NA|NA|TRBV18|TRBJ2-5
TGTGCCAGCTCACCAAATGGCGGGGAGACCCAGTACTTC
CASSPNGGETQYF
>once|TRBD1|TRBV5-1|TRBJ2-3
TGCGCCAGCAGCACGGGACAGTTCACAGATACGCAGTATTTT
CASSTGQFTDTQYF
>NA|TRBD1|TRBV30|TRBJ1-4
TGTGCCTGGAGTGTGGCAGGGGGTGAAAAACTGTTTTTT
CAWSVAGGEKLFF
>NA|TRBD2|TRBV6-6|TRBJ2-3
TGTGCCAGCAGCCGGACTAGCGGGAGTTCCACAGATACGCAGTATTTT
CASSRTSGSSTDTQYF